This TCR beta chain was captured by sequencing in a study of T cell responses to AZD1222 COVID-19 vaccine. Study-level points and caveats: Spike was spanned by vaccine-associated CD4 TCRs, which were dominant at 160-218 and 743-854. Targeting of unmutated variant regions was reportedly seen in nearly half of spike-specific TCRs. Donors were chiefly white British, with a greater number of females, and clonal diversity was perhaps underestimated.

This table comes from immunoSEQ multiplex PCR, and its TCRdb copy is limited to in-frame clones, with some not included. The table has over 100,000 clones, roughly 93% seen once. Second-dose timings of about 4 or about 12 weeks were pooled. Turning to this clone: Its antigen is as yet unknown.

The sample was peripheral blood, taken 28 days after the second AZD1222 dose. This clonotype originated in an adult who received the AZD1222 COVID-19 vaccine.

DNA for the CDR3: TGTGCCAGTAGTACCCAATGGGGGTACGGCAATCAGCCCCAGCATTTT. Its protein product is CASSTQWGYGNQPQHF. This sequence joins TRBV19 and TRBJ1-5; D might be TRBD1 (5 bases). Germline CDR1 and CDR2: LNHDA and SQIVND (reference sequence). The CDR3 is made up of 16 amino acids. Trimming shortened V by 4 bases and J by 2 bases, and 15 bases separated the two germline ends.